The following is a TCR beta chain sequence with its context. Its antigen is as yet unknown. The entry originates in a study of T-cell memory formation after mild COVID-19. CDR1 is LNHNV, CDR2 YYDKDF, per germline (reference sequence). V was shortened by 6 bases and J by 0 bases, with 3 bases between the two germline ends. The CDR3 is 13 residues long. MiXCR, run by TCRdb on the 5' RACE reads, gives a single entry per CDR3 protein. The sample comprises about 430,000 distinct CDR3 sequences, about 24% of which are singletons, and 8.5% to 10% rests with the top ten. Study-level results: Still unconfirmed is whether the second-wave clones peaking on day 37 recognized SARS-CoV-2. Contracting clones, day 15 to 85, had balanced CD4/CD8, and later expanders favored CD4+.

The origin of this receptor is an adult woman who had mild COVID-19 (a few samples of this study predate the infection). Cell type and time point are not known. This sequence joins TRBV15 and TRBJ2-6; D unresolved. Sequenced input: PBMCs or a T cell subset sorted from them (not recorded which). The CDR3 DNA is TGTGCCACCAGGATCTCTGGGGCCAACGTCCTGACTTTC. Translating gives CATRISGANVLTF.